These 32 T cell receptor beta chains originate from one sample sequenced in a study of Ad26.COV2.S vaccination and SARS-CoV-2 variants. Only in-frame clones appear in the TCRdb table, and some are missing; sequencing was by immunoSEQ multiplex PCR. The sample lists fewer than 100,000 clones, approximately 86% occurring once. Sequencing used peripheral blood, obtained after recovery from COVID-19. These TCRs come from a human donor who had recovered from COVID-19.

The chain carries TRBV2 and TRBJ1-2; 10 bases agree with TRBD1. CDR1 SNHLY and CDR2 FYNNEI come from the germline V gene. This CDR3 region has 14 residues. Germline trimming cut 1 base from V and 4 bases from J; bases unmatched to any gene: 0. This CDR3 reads CASSEGTGGYGYTF. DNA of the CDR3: TGTGCCAGCAGTGAAGGGACAGGGGGCTATGGCTACACCTTC.

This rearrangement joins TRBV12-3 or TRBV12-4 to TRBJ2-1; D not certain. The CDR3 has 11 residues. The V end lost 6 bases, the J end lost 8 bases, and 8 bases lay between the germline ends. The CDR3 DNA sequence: TGTGCCAGCAGAGGAATTGATGAGCAGTTCTTC. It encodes CASRGIDEQFF.

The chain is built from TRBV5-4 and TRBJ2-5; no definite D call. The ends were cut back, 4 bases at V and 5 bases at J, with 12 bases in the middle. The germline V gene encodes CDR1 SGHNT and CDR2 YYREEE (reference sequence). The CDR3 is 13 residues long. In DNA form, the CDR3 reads TGTGCCAGCAGCGCAGGACCCCCGGAGACCCAGTACTTC. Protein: CASSAGPPETQYF.

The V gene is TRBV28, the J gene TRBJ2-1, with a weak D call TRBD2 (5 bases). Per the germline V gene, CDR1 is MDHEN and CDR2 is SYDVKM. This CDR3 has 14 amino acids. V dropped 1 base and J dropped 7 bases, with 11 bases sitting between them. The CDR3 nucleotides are TGTGCCAGCAGTTTATCGGGGATCTGGAATGAGCAGTTCTTC. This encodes CASSLSGIWNEQFF.

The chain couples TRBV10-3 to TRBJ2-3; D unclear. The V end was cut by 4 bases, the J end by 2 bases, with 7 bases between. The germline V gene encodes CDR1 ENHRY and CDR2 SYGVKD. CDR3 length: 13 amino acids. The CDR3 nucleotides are TGTGCCATCAGTGGGGGTGACACAGATACGCAGTATTTT. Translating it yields CAISGGDTDTQYF.

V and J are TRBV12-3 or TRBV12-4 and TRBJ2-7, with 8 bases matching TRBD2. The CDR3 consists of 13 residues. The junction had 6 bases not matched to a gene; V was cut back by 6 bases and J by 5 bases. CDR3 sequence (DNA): TGTGCCAGCAGCCGTAGCGGGATCCACGAGCAGTACTTC. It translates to CASSRSGIHEQYF.

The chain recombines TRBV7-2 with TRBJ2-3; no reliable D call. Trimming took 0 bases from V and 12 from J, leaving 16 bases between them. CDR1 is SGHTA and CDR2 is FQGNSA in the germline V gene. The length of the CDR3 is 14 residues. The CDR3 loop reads CASSLADQSIRQYF. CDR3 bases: TGTGCCAGCAGCTTAGCCGACCAGTCAATCCGACAGTATTTT.

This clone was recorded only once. CDR3 nucleotide sequence: TGTGCCAGCAGTCCGGGGGGTGTAAACACCATATATTTT. Its protein is CASSPGGVNTIYF. This chain connects TRBV25-1 to TRBJ1-3; tentative D call: TRBD1 (5 bases). The CDR3 has 13 amino acids. Trimming pared 5 bases from V and 6 bases from J, leaving 11 bases between. The germline gives CDR1 MGHDK, CDR2 SYGVNS.

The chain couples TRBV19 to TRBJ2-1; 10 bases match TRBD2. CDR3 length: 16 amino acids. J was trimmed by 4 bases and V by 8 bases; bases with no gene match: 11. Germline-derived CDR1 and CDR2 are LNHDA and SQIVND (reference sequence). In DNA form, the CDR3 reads TGTGCCAGTTCAAATTCCGGGACTAGCGAGTACAATGAGCAGTTCTTC. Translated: CASSNSGTSEYNEQFF.

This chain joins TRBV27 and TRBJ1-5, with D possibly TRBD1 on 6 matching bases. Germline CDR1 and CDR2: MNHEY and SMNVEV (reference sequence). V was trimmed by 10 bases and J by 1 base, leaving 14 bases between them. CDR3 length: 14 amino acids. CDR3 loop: CATGTTWSNQPQHF. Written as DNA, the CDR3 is TGTGCCACCGGGACAACATGGAGCAATCAGCCCCAGCATTTT.

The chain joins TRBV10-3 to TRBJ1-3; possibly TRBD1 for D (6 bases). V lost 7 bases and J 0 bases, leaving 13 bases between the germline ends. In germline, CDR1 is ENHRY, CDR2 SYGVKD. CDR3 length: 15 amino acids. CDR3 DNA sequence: TGTGCCATCACTCAGGGACACCCCTCTGGAAACACCATATATTTT. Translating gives CAITQGHPSGNTIYF.

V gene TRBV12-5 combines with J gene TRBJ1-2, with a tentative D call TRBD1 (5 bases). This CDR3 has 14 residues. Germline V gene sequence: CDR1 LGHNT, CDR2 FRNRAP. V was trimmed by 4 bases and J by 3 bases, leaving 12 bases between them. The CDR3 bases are TGTGCTAGTGGTTCAGCTCTCAGGGACTATGGCTACACCTTC. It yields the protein CASGSALRDYGYTF. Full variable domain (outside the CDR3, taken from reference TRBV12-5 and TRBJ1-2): DARVTQTPRHKVTEMGQEVTMRCQPILGHNTVFWYRQTMMQGLELLAYFRNRAPLDDSGMPKDRFSAEMPDATLATLKIQPSEPRDSAVYFCASGSALRDYGYTFGSGTRLTVV.

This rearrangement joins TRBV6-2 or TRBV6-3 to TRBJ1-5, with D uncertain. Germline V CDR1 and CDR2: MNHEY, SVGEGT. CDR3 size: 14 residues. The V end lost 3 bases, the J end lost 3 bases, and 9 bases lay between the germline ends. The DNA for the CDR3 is TGTGCCAGCAGTTATGGCCGATACAATCAGCCCCAGCATTTT. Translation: CASSYGRYNQPQHF.

The DNA of the CDR3 is TGCAGCCCTGGGGGGACGGATAATGAAAAACTGTTTTTT. It yields the protein CSPGGTDNEKLFF. The gene calls are TRBV29-1 and TRBJ1-4, with D possibly TRBD1 on 5 matching bases. The length of the CDR3 is 13 residues. V lost 8 bases and J 4 bases, leaving 14 bases between the germline ends. Germline V gene sequence: CDR1 SQVTM, CDR2 ANQGSEA.

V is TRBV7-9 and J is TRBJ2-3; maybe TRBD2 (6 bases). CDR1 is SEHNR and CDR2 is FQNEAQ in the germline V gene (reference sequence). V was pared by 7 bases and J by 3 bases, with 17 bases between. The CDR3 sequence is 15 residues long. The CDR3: CASTPRGTYTDTQYF. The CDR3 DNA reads TGTGCCAGCACCCCACGCGGGACGTATACAGATACGCAGTATTTT.

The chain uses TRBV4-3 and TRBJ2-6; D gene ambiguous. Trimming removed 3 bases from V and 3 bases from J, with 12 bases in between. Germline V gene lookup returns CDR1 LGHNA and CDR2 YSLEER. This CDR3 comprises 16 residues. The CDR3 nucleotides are TGCGCCAGCAGCCAGCAATTATCATTTGGGGCCAACGTCCTGACTTTC. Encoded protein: CASSQQLSFGANVLTF.

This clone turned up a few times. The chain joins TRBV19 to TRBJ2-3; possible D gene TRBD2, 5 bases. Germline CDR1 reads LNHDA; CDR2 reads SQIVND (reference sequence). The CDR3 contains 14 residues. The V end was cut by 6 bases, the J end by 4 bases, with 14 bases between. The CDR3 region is CASSRSGVPDTQYF. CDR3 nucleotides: TGTGCCAGTAGCCGCTCCGGGGTTCCAGATACGCAGTATTTT.

The CDR3, as DNA: TGTGCCAGCAGTTACGTGGGTAACTATGGCTACACCTTC. This sequence encodes CASSYVGNYGYTF. The chain links TRBV6-6 to TRBJ1-2, with unresolved D. Germline-derived CDR1 and CDR2 are MNHNY and SVGAGI (reference sequence). This CDR3 comprises 13 residues. Trimming pared 2 bases from V and 1 base from J, leaving 5 bases between.

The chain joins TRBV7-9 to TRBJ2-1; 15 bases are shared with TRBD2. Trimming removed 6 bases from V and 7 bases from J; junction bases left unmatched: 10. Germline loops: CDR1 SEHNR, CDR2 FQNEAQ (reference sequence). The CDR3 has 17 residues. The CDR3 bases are TGTGCCAGCAGTTCCGGACTAGCGGGAGGGCGGTGGAATGAGCAGTTCTTC. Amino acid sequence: CASSSGLAGGRWNEQFF.

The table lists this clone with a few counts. In nucleotides, the CDR3 is TGTGCCAGCAGCCCTACAGGGGGGAGCACTGAAGCTTTCTTT. Its protein product is CASSPTGGSTEAFF. The chain combines TRBV6-2 or TRBV6-3 with TRBJ1-1, with 8 bases that match TRBD1. The ends lost 6 bases at V and 4 bases at J; junction bases unmatched: 7. The germline V gene has CDR1 MNHEY and CDR2 SVGEGT. The CDR3 sequence is 14 residues long.

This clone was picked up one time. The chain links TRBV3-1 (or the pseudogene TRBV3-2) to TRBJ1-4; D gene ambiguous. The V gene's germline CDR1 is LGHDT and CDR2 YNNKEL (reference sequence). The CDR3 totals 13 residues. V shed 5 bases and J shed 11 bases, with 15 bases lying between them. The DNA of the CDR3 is TGTGCCAGCAGCACCCGCTACGACCGCAAACTGTTTTTT. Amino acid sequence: CASSTRYDRKLFF.

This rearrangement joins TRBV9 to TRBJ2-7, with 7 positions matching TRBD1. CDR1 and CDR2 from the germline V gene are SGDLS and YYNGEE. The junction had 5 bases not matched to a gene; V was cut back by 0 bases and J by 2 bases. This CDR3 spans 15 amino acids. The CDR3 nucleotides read TGTGCCAGCAGCGTAGAGCCAGGGGGTCCCTACGAGCAGTACTTC. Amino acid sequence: CASSVEPGGPYEQYF.

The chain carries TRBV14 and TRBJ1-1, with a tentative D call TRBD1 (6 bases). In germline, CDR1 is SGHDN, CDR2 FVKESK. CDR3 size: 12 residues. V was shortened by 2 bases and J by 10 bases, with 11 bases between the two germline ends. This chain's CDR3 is CASSQPSRGAFF. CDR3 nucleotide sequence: TGTGCCAGCAGCCAACCGAGCAGGGGAGCTTTCTTT. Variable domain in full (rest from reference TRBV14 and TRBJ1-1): EAGVTQFPSHSVIEKGQTVTLRCDPISGHDNLYWYRRVMGKEIKFLLHFVKESKQDESGMPNNRFLAERTGGTYSTLKVQPAELEDSGVYFCASSQPSRGAFFGQGTRLTVV.

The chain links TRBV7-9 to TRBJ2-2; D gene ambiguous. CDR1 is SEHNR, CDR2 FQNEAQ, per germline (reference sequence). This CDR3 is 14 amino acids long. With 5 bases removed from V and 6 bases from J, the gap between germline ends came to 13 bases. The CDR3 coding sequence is TGTGCCAGCAGCCCCGGTCCCTCGGCCGGGGAGCTGTTTTTT. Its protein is CASSPGPSAGELFF.

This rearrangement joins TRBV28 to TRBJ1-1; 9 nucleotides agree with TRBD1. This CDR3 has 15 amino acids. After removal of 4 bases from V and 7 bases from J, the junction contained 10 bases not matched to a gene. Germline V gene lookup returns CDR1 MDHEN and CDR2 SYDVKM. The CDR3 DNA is TGTGCCAGCAGTTCTCAACAGGGGGCTTATAGTGAAGCTTTCTTT. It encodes CASSSQQGAYSEAFF.

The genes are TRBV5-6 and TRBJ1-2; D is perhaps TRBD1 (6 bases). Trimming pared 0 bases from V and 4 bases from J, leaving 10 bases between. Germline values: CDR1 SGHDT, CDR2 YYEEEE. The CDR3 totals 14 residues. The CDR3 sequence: CASSLDQGIYGYTF. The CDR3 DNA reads TGTGCCAGCAGCTTGGATCAGGGGATCTATGGCTACACCTTC.

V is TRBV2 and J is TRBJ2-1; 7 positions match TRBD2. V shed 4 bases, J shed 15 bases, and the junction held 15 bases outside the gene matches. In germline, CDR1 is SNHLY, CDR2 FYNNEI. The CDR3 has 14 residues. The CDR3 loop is CASSVEIGAGDMFF. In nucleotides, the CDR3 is TGTGCCAGCAGTGTTGAAATCGGGGCGGGAGACATGTTCTTC. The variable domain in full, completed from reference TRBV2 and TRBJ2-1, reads EPEVTQTPSHQVTQMGQEVILRCVPISNHLYFYWYRQILGQKVEFLVSFYNNEISEKSEIFDDQFSVERPDGSNFTLKIRSTKLEDSAMYFCASSVEIGAGDMFFGPGTRLTVL.

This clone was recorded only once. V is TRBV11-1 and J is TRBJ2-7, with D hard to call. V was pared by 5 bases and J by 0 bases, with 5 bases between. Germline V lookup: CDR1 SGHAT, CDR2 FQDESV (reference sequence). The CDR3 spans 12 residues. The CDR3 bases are TGTGCCAGCAGCCCTACCTCCTACGAGCAGTACTTC. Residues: CASSPTSYEQYF.

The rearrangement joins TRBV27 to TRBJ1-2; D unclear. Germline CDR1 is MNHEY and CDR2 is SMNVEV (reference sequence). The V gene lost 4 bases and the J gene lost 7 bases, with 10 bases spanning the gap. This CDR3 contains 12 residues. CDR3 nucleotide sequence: TGTGCCAGCAGTTCCGGACGTCGTGGCTACACCTTC. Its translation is CASSSGRRGYTF.

The CDR3 protein is CASSEPTEGEKLFF. The CDR3 DNA is TGTGCCAGCAGCGAACCGACAGAAGGAGAAAAACTGTTTTTT. The chain joins TRBV5-5 to TRBJ1-4, with D possibly being TRBD1 (5 bases). V was cut by 4 bases and J by 8 bases, with 15 bases left in between. In germline, CDR1 is SGHKS, CDR2 YYEKEE (reference sequence). CDR3 length: 14 amino acids.

The DNA of the CDR3 is TGTGCCAGCAGTTACTCGAGAGTGGCGGGACCTGAGACCCAGTACTTC. This translates into CASSYSRVAGPETQYF. The V and J genes are TRBV6-5 and TRBJ2-5, with D maybe TRBD2 (6 bases). The germline V and J ends were trimmed by 0 bases and 5 bases, with 16 bases remaining between them. Germline V gene data show CDR1 as MNHEY and CDR2 as SVGAGI. This CDR3 is 16 amino acids long.

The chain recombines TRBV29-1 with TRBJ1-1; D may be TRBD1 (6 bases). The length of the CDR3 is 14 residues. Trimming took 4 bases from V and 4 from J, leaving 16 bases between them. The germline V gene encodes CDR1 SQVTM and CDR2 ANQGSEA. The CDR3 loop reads CSVGMRGFGTEAFF. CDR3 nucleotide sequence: TGCAGCGTTGGTATGAGGGGGTTCGGCACTGAAGCTTTCTTT.